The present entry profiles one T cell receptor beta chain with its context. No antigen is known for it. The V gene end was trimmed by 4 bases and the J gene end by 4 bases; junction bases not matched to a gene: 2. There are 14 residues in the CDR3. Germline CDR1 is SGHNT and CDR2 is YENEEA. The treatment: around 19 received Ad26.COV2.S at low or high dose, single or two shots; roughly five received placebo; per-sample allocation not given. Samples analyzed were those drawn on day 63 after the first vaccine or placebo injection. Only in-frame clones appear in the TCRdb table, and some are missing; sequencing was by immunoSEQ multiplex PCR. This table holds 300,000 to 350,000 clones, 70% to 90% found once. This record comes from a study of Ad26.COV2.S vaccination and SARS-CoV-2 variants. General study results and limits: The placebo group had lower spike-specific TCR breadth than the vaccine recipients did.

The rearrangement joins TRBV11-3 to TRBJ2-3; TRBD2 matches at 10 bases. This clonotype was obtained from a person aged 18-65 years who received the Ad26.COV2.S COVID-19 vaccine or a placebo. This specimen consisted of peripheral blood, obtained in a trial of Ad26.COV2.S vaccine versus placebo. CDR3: CASSYTSGADTQYF. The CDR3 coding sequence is TGTGCCAGCAGCTATACTAGCGGGGCAGATACGCAGTATTTT.